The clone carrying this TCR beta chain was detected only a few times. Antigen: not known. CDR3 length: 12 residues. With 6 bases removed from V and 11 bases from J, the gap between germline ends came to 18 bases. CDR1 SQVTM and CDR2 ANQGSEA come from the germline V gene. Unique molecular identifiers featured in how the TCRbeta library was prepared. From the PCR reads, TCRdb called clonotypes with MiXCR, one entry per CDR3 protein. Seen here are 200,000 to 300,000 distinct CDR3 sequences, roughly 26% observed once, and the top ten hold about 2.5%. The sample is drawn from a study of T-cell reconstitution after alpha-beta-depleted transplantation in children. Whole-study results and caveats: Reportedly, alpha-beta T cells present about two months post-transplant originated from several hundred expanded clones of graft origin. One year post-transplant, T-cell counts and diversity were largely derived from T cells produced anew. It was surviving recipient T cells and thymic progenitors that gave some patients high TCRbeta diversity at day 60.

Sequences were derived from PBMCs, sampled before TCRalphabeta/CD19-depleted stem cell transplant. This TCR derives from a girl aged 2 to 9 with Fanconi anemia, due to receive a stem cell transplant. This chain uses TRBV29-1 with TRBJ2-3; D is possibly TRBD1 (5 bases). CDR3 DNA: TGCAGCGTACTCACAGACAGTAGTAAGCAGTATTTT. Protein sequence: CSVLTDSSKQYF.